The sequence of this T cell receptor beta chain was determined in a study of PD-1 blockade in classical Hodgkin lymphoma (dated by TCRdb to 2020 to 2022). Background for the entire study: Nivolumab dosing was 3 mg/kg intravenously every 2 weeks, continuing until either disease progression or unacceptable toxicity. A peripheral blood immune signature of response to PD-1 blockade in classical Hodgkin lymphoma was defined using TCR beta sequencing and CyTOF. Points the paper makes about the study in general: Lower diversity was seen in patients whose nivolumab began less than 1 year after ASCT, and these patients were left out of later analyses so that immune reconstitution would not confound the results. Baseline TCR diversity was reported to be lower in newly diagnosed patients than in healthy donors, and even lower in relapsed/refractory patients. Baseline diversity similar to that of newly diagnosed patients was observed in trial patients achieving complete response, whereas significantly lower diversity was observed in partial responders and progressors. Only a single clinical trial cohort was studied, and what caused the repertoire differences, possibly disease activity or prior therapy, remained undefined. By C4D1, a significant rise was seen in CD4+ TCR diversity but not in CD8+ TCR diversity (p=0.0027 vs p=0.16), and the rise was most apparent among complete responders (p=0.02).

As concerns this clone: Its antigen is still unknown. The input lacks base qualities; no much larger clone sits a single base away.

The time point label here, explained by the study, means: cycle 4 day 1 (C4D1), after six to seven weeks of nivolumab. Relapse after autologous stem cell transplantation had occurred in all trial patients, and cohorts A, B and C were distinguished by prior brentuximab vedotin exposure. Using a Miltenyi CD4+ T cell isolation kit, CD4+ T cells were purified from thawed PBMCs through magnetic negative selection. The trial cohort was composed of about 58 patients with relapsed/refractory classical Hodgkin lymphoma, for whom complete response, partial response or progressive disease was recorded as best overall response. In the multi-cohort phase II CheckMate 205 trial, trial patients received single-agent nivolumab. An independent review committee assessed best overall response using the 2007 International Working Group response criteria. PBMCs from the trial were collected at three points: immediately before nivolumab initiation (C1D1), and during therapy at cycle 2 day 1 and cycle 4 day 1. Peripheral blood was collected in 8 mL Vacutainer Cell Preparation Tubes, from which PBMCs were isolated by centrifugation and then cryopreserved. Purified CD4+ and CD8+ fractions were generated only in cases for which an additional PBMC sample was available. On LS columns in a quadroMACS separator, the magnetically labelled cells were depleted, and the flow-through was collected as the purified fraction.

The germline V gene sets CDR1 to SGHRS and CDR2 to YFSETQ. The CDR3 sequence holds 14 residues, the cysteine and phenylalanine included. The read is trimmed to its CDR3 DNA, 42 bases read in frame from base 1. The V end gives up 0 bases and the J end 8 bases, leaving 4 bases in the junction not matched to a gene. The Qiagen DNeasy kit was used to extract genomic DNA from unsorted PBMCs and from the negatively selected CD4+ and CD8+ fractions. TCR beta CDR3 regions were subjected to amplification by immunoSEQ multiplex PCR with primers that anneal to V and J segments. Amplification bias was minimized using a synthetic immune receptor repertoire, and residual bias was removed computationally after sequencing. The authors' pipeline ran thus. Repertoire diversity was quantified as the Shannon entropy index using custom Python scripts. Unsorted, CD4+ and CD8+ repertoires were analyzed separately, except in combined analyses where CD4+ and CD8+ sequences were merged in silico. A clone counted as expanded when the clone's frequency after treatment rose at least 2-fold relative to C1D1, and clones undetected at baseline were given a pseudocount of 0.5. Clones with 0 or 1 copy at C1D1 were defined as singleton clones, while clones with 2 or more copies were defined as non-singleton clones. Clones expanded in unsorted samples were assigned a CD4+, CD8+ or unknown annotation through matching of protein sequences in sorted samples from the same patient. Wilcoxon tests were applied to paired samples to test diversity changes from C1D1 to C4D1. This immuneACCESS table, as held by TCRdb, lists in-frame sequences with V and J called but not all clones. Of the missing ones, under half trace to an unresolved V gene in checked studies; the others have no known cause. V, J and clone size were drawn from that table, and D and trimming were deduced from the DNA. For this sample the table gives 9,500 to 13,000 clones, of which about 74% were detected only once. The ten largest clones represent 3.3% of the sample.

The chain joins TRBV5-1 to TRBJ2-3, with 9 bases aligning to TRBD2. Specimen: CD4+ T cells from blood, collected before the fourth cycle of nivolumab. The source is a human donor with classical Hodgkin lymphoma. The base sequence is TGCGCCAGCAGCTTGGGGGCTAGCGGGATTACGCAGTATTTT. It codes for CASSLGASGITQYF.